The clone carrying this T cell receptor beta chain was seen repeatedly, ten times or more. Its target is not known. CDR1 SGHDT and CDR2 YYEEEE come from the germline V gene. This CDR3 contains 17 residues. Trimming at V came to 5 bases and at J to 0 bases, leaving 6 bases not matched to a gene. This entry comes from a study of molecular identifiers for immune sequencing clone quantification. A CD8+CD4-CCR7+CD45RA+ phenotype served as the sorting definition for naive CD8 T cells. Study-wide points: Over 98% of effector molecules, yet under 1% of naive-cell molecules, were held by clones above 20 RNA copies.

A single record per CDR3 protein comes from TCRdb applying MiXCR to the PCR reads. The table lists hundreds of thousands of distinct CDR3 sequences, roughly 27% of them singletons. Sequenced material: naive CD8+ T cells from blood, with Jurkat cell RNA spiked in. Subset noted: FACS-sorted CD8+CD4-CCR7+CD45RA+ naive T cells. This chain connects TRBV5-6 to TRBJ2-6; 9 bases match TRBD1. This receptor was taken from a human donor in good health. Some libraries in this study had Jurkat cell RNA spiked in. Here the CDR3 reads CASSRDRASSGANVLTF. The DNA for the CDR3 is TGTGCCAGCAGTCGGGACAGGGCCAGCTCTGGGGCCAACGTCCTGACTTTC.